The 26 T cell receptor beta chains reported below all come from one sample, sequenced in a study of CD8 T cells in Susac syndrome. Reverse transcription used roughly 0.5 to 1 ug RNA and random hexamers. TCRdb re-called the immunoSEQ multiplex PCR reads with MiXCR, one entry per CDR3 protein. This sample carries 150,000 to 200,000 distinct CDR3 sequences, roughly 94% of them seen once, and the ten largest clones take roughly 0.099%. The sample consisted of CD4+ T cells from PBMCs. All receptors derive from a human donor with multiple sclerosis.

The chain uses TRBV2 and TRBJ2-3, with TRBD1 matching 9 bases. Germline V gene data show CDR1 as SNHLY and CDR2 as FYNNEI. V lost 7 bases, J lost 0 bases, and 2 bases stayed unmatched. The CDR3 runs to 14 residues. CDR3 in amino acids: CASTGTGSTDTQYF. The CDR3 DNA follows: TGTGCCAGCACCGGGACAGGGAGCACAGATACGCAGTATTTT.

The rearrangement uses TRBV30 and TRBJ1-5; D unclear. The V and J ends lost 1 base and 1 base respectively, with 5 bases between them. The CDR3 spans 13 residues. The germline V gene encodes CDR1 GTSNPN and CDR2 SVGIG (reference sequence). CDR3 coding DNA: TGTGCCTGGAGTGCCCGGAGCAATCAGCCCCAGCATTTT. It codes for CAWSARSNQPQHF.

V gene TRBV12-3 or TRBV12-4 combines with J gene TRBJ2-7, with 7 bases identical to TRBD1. CDR3 length: 14 residues. V lost 5 bases, J lost 4 bases, and 8 bases stayed unmatched. Here the CDR3 DNA reads TGTGCCAGCAGTATGACAGGGATCCCGTACGAGCAGTACTTC. Its protein product is CASSMTGIPYEQYF.

This clonotype was observed a handful of times. The chain employs TRBV3-1 and TRBJ1-5; D is ambiguous. Germline CDR1 is LGHDT and CDR2 is YNNKEL (reference sequence). The CDR3 totals 12 residues. Trimming took off 3 bases at V and 4 bases at J, with 4 bases between the two ends. The CDR3 DNA follows: TGTGCCAGCAGCCAGTTTAATCAGCCCCAGCATTTT. It specifies CASSQFNQPQHF.

The rearrangement uses TRBV4-2 and TRBJ2-5; 8 nucleotides line up with TRBD2. The CDR3 length is 18 residues. With 0 bases clipped from V and 2 bases from J, the junction kept 11 bases outside the gene matches. Germline assignment: CDR1 LGHNA and CDR2 YNFKEQ. The CDR3 bases are TGTGCCAGCAGCCAAGACCCACCGGGAGGGACGAGGCAAGAGACCCAGTACTTC. Protein: CASSQDPPGGTRQETQYF.

In nucleotides, the CDR3 is TGTGCCAGCAGCTTAAGTGGGGTACTCTCCTACAATGAGCAGTTCTTC. It encodes CASSLSGVLSYNEQFF. This chain connects TRBV7-2 to TRBJ2-1; D not certain. The CDR3 sequence is 16 residues long. Germline values: CDR1 SGHTA, CDR2 FQGNSA. V lost 2 bases and J lost 0, with 11 bases in between. The variable domain in full, completed from reference TRBV7-2 and TRBJ2-1, reads GAGVSQSPSNKVTEKGKDVELRCDPISGHTALYWYRQSLGQGLEFLIYFQGNSAPDKSGLPSDRFSAERTGGSVSTLTIQRTQQEDSAVYLCASSLSGVLSYNEQFFGPGTRLTVL.

V is TRBV11-1 and J is TRBJ2-1; D is uncertain. Trimming took 1 base from V and 8 from J, leaving 12 bases between them. The CDR3 contains 14 residues. Germline V lookup: CDR1 SGHAT, CDR2 FQDESV (reference sequence). The CDR3 spells CASSLVMHSYEQFF. CDR3 DNA: TGTGCCAGCAGCTTAGTAATGCATTCCTATGAGCAGTTCTTC.

The J gene is TRBJ2-5, the V gene TRBV6-2 or TRBV6-3; no clear D gene. The ends were cut back, 3 bases at V and 4 bases at J, with 9 bases in the middle. Germline assignment: CDR1 MNHEY and CDR2 SVGEGT. The CDR3 has 13 residues. The CDR3 nucleotides are TGTGCCAGCAGTTATTTTGAAGGAGAGACCCAGTACTTC. It codes for CASSYFEGETQYF.

This chain uses TRBV12-3 or TRBV12-4 with TRBJ1-3; D gene ambiguous. Trimming removed 0 bases from V and 4 bases from J, with 7 bases in between. This CDR3 comprises 14 residues. DNA of the CDR3: TGTGCCAGCAGTTTAGCGGAGGAGGGAAACACCATATATTTT. Its translation is CASSLAEEGNTIYF.

The J gene is TRBJ1-4, the V gene TRBV27; 8 bases agree with TRBD1. CDR3 length: 14 amino acids. Per the germline V gene, CDR1 is MNHEY and CDR2 is SMNVEV (reference sequence). J lost 6 bases, V lost 8 bases, and 8 bases had no gene match. CDR3 region: CASGEGTGYEKLFF. The CDR3 bases are TGTGCCAGCGGGGAAGGGACAGGTTATGAAAAACTGTTTTTT.

The V and J genes are TRBV7-2 and TRBJ2-2; D gene uncertain. CDR3 size: 14 residues. Germline CDR1 reads SGHTA; CDR2 reads FQGNSA. V lost 5 bases and J lost 7, with 14 bases in between. The CDR3 sequence: CASSRGIASGELFF. In nucleotides, the CDR3 is TGTGCCAGCAGCCGAGGCATAGCCAGCGGGGAGCTGTTTTTT.

This chain connects TRBV19 to TRBJ2-3, with D perhaps TRBD2 (6 bases). From germline, CDR1 is LNHDA and CDR2 SQIVND (reference sequence). V was pared by 3 bases and J by 4 bases, with 17 bases between. The CDR3 spans 16 residues. The CDR3 DNA sequence: TGTGCCAGTAGTATTTTCGCGGGAAGCGGCTCAGATACGCAGTATTTT. Translated: CASSIFAGSGSDTQYF.

The sample holds one count of this clonotype. V and J are TRBV3-1 and TRBJ1-1; D is possibly TRBD1 (5 bases). The V end was cut by 0 bases, the J end by 11 bases, with 13 bases between. The germline CDR1 and CDR2 sequences are LGHDT and YNNKEL (reference sequence). This CDR3 contains 13 residues. The CDR3 reads CASSQDGGGRAFF. Here the CDR3 DNA reads TGTGCCAGCAGCCAAGACGGGGGGGGACGGGCTTTCTTT.

In this sample, this clonotype turned up once. The chain is built from TRBV11-2 and TRBJ2-7; the D gene is possibly TRBD1 (5 bases). Trimming removed 4 bases from V and 4 bases from J, with 14 bases in between. The V gene's germline CDR1 is SGHAT and CDR2 FQNNGV. CDR3 length equals 14 residues. The CDR3: CASSSTQGLYEQYF. CDR3 coding DNA: TGTGCCAGCAGCTCAACCCAGGGTTTATACGAGCAGTACTTC.

The chain joins TRBV5-1 to TRBJ2-1, with 10 bases matching TRBD1. This CDR3 contains 16 residues. The V gene's germline CDR1 is SGHRS and CDR2 YFSETQ. V was clipped by 6 bases and J by 2 bases; unmatched bases: 8. The CDR3 reads CASTARGQGTYNEQFF. The CDR3 nucleotides read TGCGCCAGCACTGCCCGGGGACAGGGGACCTACAATGAGCAGTTCTTC.

CDR3 sequence: CASSFSAWETQYF. In DNA form, the CDR3 reads TGTGCCAGCAGCTTCTCAGCCTGGGAGACCCAGTACTTC. V gene TRBV7-9 combines with J gene TRBJ2-5; no clear D. V shed 3 bases and J shed 5 bases, with 10 bases lying between them. CDR3 size: 13 residues. From germline, CDR1 is SEHNR and CDR2 FQNEAQ (reference sequence).

The rearrangement uses TRBV7-2 and TRBJ1-1; D may be TRBD1 (6 bases). V lost 6 bases and J lost 1, with 12 bases in between. The germline V gene has CDR1 SGHTA and CDR2 FQGNSA. This CDR3 is 14 amino acids long. The CDR3 reads CASRPQGSNTEAFF. In DNA, the CDR3 is TGTGCCAGCAGACCTCAGGGGTCGAACACTGAAGCTTTCTTT. The whole variable domain, filled in from reference TRBV7-2 and TRBJ1-1, reads GAGVSQSPSNKVTEKGKDVELRCDPISGHTALYWYRQSLGQGLEFLIYFQGNSAPDKSGLPSDRFSAERTGGSVSTLTIQRTQQEDSAVYLCASRPQGSNTEAFFGQGTRLTVV.

The chain carries TRBV7-2 and TRBJ2-3; TRBD2 might be the D (5 bases). Germline CDR1 is SGHTA and CDR2 is FQGNSA. The CDR3 is made up of 15 amino acids. V was clipped by 5 bases and J by 1 base, with 13 bases between them. CDR3 in amino acids: CASSVLGGGTDTQYF. The CDR3 DNA sequence: TGTGCCAGCAGCGTACTAGGCGGCGGCACAGATACGCAGTATTTT.

This chain connects TRBV20-1 to TRBJ1-3; no reliable D call. The CDR3 loop spans 15 amino acids. Trimming removed 1 base at V and 2 bases at J, with 12 bases between. Germline assignment: CDR1 DFQATT and CDR2 SNEGSKA (reference sequence). In DNA, the CDR3 is TGCAGTGCTAGAGCTTCTGGGTCTGCTGGAAACACCATATATTTT. This encodes CSARASGSAGNTIYF.

The rearrangement uses TRBV12-5 and TRBJ1-5, with no clear D. V lost 6 bases to trimming and J lost 0 bases, with 6 bases between them. Germline CDR1 is LGHNT and CDR2 is FRNRAP. The CDR3 has 13 amino acids. The CDR3 loop reads CASGGDSNQPQHF. Written as DNA, the CDR3 is TGTGCTAGTGGGGGAGATAGCAATCAGCCCCAGCATTTT. Combining the CDR3 with reference TRBV12-5 and TRBJ1-5 gives the whole variable domain DARVTQTPRHKVTEMGQEVTMRCQPILGHNTVFWYRQTMMQGLELLAYFRNRAPLDDSGMPKDRFSAEMPDATLATLKIQPSEPRDSAVYFCASGGDSNQPQHFGDGTRLSIL.

In DNA form, the CDR3 reads TGTGCCAGCACCCCGCGGGAGTCCGGGGAGCTGTTTTTT. Residues: CASTPRESGELFF. This chain links TRBV6-1 with TRBJ2-2; TRBD2 matches at 7 bases. Germline CDR1 and CDR2: MNHNS and SASEGT. The CDR3 loop spans 13 amino acids. V lost 7 bases, J lost 6 bases, and 5 bases stayed unmatched.

V gene TRBV19 combines with J gene TRBJ1-2, with D tentatively TRBD1 (5 bases). The CDR3 has 17 residues. Germline-derived CDR1 and CDR2 are LNHDA and SQIVND (reference sequence). V lost 0 bases and J lost 5, with 19 bases in between. CDR3 residues: CASSIDEAARAIYGYTF. CDR3 nucleotides: TGTGCCAGTAGTATAGATGAAGCCGCCAGGGCGATATATGGCTACACCTTC. The full variable domain, completed using reference TRBV19 and TRBJ1-2, is DGGITQSPKYLFRKEGQNVTLSCEQNLNHDAMYWYRQDPGQGLRLIYYSQIVNDFQKGDIAEGYSVSREKKESFPLTVTSAQKNPTAFYLCASSIDEAARAIYGYTFGSGTRLTVV.

This chain links TRBV30 with TRBJ2-7, with D perhaps TRBD1 (6 bases). CDR3 length: 14 amino acids. Germline V gene sequence: CDR1 GTSNPN, CDR2 SVGIG (reference sequence). The ends were cut back, 1 base at V and 1 base at J, with 11 bases in the middle. For the CDR3, the DNA is TGTGCCTGGAGTGGGACAGCCCTATCCTACGAGCAGTACTTC. Translating gives CAWSGTALSYEQYF.

The chain has TRBV15 and TRBJ2-7, with D possibly TRBD1 on 7 matching bases. The CDR3 consists of 16 residues. Germline assignment: CDR1 LNHNV and CDR2 YYDKDF (reference sequence). V was pared by 1 base and J by 4 bases, with 17 bases between. CDR3 loop: CATSRGGTEQLYEQYF. CDR3 bases: TGTGCCACCAGCAGAGGCGGGACAGAGCAGTTGTACGAGCAGTACTTC.

CDR3 region: CASSMEWVKVDPGRYEQYF. CDR3 DNA sequence: TGTGCCAGTAGTATGGAGTGGGTTAAAGTTGATCCGGGCCGATACGAGCAGTACTTC. This rearrangement joins TRBV19 to TRBJ2-7; D call uncertain. CDR1 LNHDA and CDR2 SQIVND come from the germline V gene (reference sequence). This CDR3 is 19 amino acids long. V was trimmed by 3 bases and J by 4 bases, leaving 28 bases between them.

The gene calls are TRBV18 and TRBJ2-5; no clear D. The V end was cut by 5 bases, the J end by 2 bases, with 9 bases between. The length of the CDR3 is 13 residues. Germline V gene data show CDR1 as KGHSH and CDR2 as LQKENI. The CDR3 spells CASSDRVQETQYF. Here the CDR3 DNA reads TGTGCCAGCTCAGACCGAGTACAAGAGACCCAGTACTTC.